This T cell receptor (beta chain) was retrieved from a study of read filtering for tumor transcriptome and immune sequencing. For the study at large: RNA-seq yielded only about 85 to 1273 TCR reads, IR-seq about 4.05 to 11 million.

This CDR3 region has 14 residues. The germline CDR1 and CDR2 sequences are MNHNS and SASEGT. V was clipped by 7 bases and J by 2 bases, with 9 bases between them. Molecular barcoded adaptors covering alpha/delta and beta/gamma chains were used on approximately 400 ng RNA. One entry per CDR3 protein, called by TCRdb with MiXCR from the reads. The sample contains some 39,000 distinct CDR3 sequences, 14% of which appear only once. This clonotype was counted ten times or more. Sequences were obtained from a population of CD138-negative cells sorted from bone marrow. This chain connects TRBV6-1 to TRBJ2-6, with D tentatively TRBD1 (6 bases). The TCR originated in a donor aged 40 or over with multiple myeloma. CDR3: CASTGTPGANVLTF. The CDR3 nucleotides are TGTGCCAGCACCGGGACACCTGGGGCCAACGTCCTGACTTTC.